The clone carrying this T cell receptor (beta chain) was picked up a small number of times. Its antigen is still unknown. The protocol attached unique molecular identifiers to individual cDNA molecules. From the 5' RACE reads, TCRdb called clonotypes with MiXCR, one entry per CDR3 protein. The repertoire holds about 45,000 distinct CDR3 sequences, more than 10% seen once, with approximately 16% in the top ten. The sample originates from a study of early T cells in non-severe SARS-CoV-2 infection. Study information: The chains were unpaired, and the sequenced material was bulk RNA from unsorted whole blood. The study, taken as a whole, reports: VDJdb matching skewed toward anti-spike CD8 responses, missing private and CD4 specificities.

CDR1 is SGHRS and CDR2 is YFSETQ in the germline V gene. There are 13 residues in the CDR3. V lost 1 base and J 9 bases, leaving 11 bases between the germline ends. This rearrangement joins TRBV5-1 to TRBJ2-4; D may be TRBD2 (5 bases). The clonotype was recovered from an adult who was a healthcare worker with PCR-confirmed SARS-CoV-2 infection or an uninfected control (not recorded which). Input material: whole blood. The CDR3 DNA sequence: TGCGCCAGCAGCTTGTCAAACCGGGGCATTCAGTACTTC. Translation gives CASSLSNRGIQYF.